This T cell receptor beta chain was recorded in a study of tumor-infiltrating lymphocytes in primary liver carcinoma. About the study: T1-T3 N0M0 was the stage of the tumors, which were about 4.2 to 11 cm across.

Each 20-30 mg portion of unsorted bulk tissue served as the source for co-extraction of RNA and DNA. Germline-derived CDR1 and CDR2 are MNHEY and SVGAGI. The CDR3 adds up to 17 amino acids, both ends counted. This clonotype occurred once. Its target is not known. Given the absence of the conserved phenylalanine or tryptophan at the CDR3 end, a read error is likely. The limits of the CDR3 on the DNA are not certain, so only TCRdb's listed CDR3 is given. Making TCR beta cDNA involved around 500 ng total RNA and a constant-region primer. For TCR beta, libraries were produced by three nested multiplex PCR rounds using slightly modified ARM-PCR. Forward primers for TRBV1-TRBV30 and a C-beta reverse primer served the first two PCR rounds, at around 9 cycles each. TCRdb independently ran MiXCR on the multiplex PCR reads; one entry per CDR3 protein. The repertoire holds tens of thousands of distinct CDR3 sequences, over 65% seen once, with 29% in the top ten.

Findings and caveats of the study: Tumor-adjacent and tumor-blood pairs shared a smaller degree of overlap than tumor region pairs.

The sequence derives from a man between 40 and 49 years old with primary liver carcinoma and hepatitis B virus infection. The source material was liver tumor tissue from sampling region 5. Subset given: tumor region T5, tumor centre. V is TRBV6-5 and J is TRBJ2-1; TRBD1 is the table's D call and was not checked against the DNA. The CDR3 loop is CASCYSFGGQSMNERFI.